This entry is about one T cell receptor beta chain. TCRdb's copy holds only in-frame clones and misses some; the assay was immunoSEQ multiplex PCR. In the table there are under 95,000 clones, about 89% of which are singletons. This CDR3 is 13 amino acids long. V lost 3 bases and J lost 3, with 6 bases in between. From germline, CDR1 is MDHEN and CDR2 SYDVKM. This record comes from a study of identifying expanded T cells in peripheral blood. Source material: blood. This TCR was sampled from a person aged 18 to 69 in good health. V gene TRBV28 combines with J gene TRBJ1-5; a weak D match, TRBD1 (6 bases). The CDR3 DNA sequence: TGTGCCAGCAGTTTGGGACACAATCAGCCCCAGCATTTT. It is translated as CASSLGHNQPQHF.